The clone carrying this T cell receptor (beta chain) was found a few times. Antigen unknown. Germline V gives CDR1 SGHAT, CDR2 FQDESV (reference sequence). The V end lost 5 bases, the J end lost 2 bases, and 16 bases lay between the germline ends. The CDR3 covers 16 residues. Alongside a J-beta primer mix, a sample-barcoded 5' primer served in a second PCR lasting about 7 to 11 cycles. Each cDNA molecule was tagged by a template-switch adaptor with 12 random nucleotides. TCRdb re-derived calls from the 5' RACE reads in MiXCR, one entry per CDR3 protein. The sample shows 600,000 or so distinct CDR3 sequences, 47% of them seen only once. The data were taken from a study of blood T cells in healthy people across ages. Individuals who donated were healthy Caucasians from Russia aged roughly 6 to 95. The study, taken as a whole, reports: Getting older went along with TCR beta diversity per million T cells dropping roughly linearly. In long-lived donors, naive CD4+ cell counts and diversity exceeded those of aged donors.

The sample consisted of blood. This clonotype was sampled from a man of 80 years or more in good health. The chain carries TRBV11-1 and TRBJ2-1, with D maybe TRBD2 (6 bases). CDR3 coding DNA: TGTGCCAGCAGCCTACAAGCGGGTTTAACCTACAATGAGCAGTTCTTC. Protein sequence: CASSLQAGLTYNEQFF.